These T cell receptor beta chains were read from a single sample in a study of T-cell memory formation after mild COVID-19. MiXCR, applied by TCRdb to the 5' RACE reads, yields one record per CDR3 protein. The sample yields 270,000 or so distinct CDR3 sequences, about a sixth seen once. What was sequenced was PBMCs or a T cell subset sorted from them (not recorded which). The receptors come from a man aged 18 to 30 who had mild COVID-19 (a few samples of this study predate the infection). Cell type and time point are not known. Both conserved end residues are part of each CDR3. A D gene is named only where the DNA matches it firmly. Size values are once, few and many counts, or a class for expanded clones, and some rows have none.

D | J | V | size | CDR3 | DNA
. | TRBJ2-3 | TRBV12-3/TRBV12-4 | many | CASILSQGMPDTQYF | TGTGCCAGCATCCTCTCGCAGGGAATGCCAGATACGCAGTATTTT
. | TRBJ1-2 | TRBV7-9 | many | CASSINYGYTF | TGTGCCAGCAGCATCAACTATGGCTACACCTTC
. | TRBJ1-1 | TRBV3-1 | . | CASSSPTVNTEAFF | TGTGCCAGCAGCAGCCCGACAGTGAACACTGAAGCTTTCTTT
TRBD1 | TRBJ2-2 | TRBV9 | few | CASSPRDRAHGELFF | TGTGCCAGCAGCCCACGGGACAGGGCCCACGGGGAGCTGTTTTTT
TRBD2 | TRBJ2-3 | TRBV6-2/TRBV6-3 | . | CASRSGGTDTQYF | TGTGCCAGCCGGAGCGGGGGCACAGATACGCAGTATTTT
TRBD2 | TRBJ2-5 | TRBV20-1 | few | CSASLLTSGAFQETQYF | TGCAGTGCTAGTCTACTAACTAGCGGGGCCTTCCAAGAGACCCAGTACTTC
. | TRBJ2-3 | TRBV7-9 | few | CASTLNDQETDTQYF | TGTGCCAGCACCCTTAATGATCAGGAAACAGATACGCAGTATTTT
TRBD1 | TRBJ1-2 | TRBV4-3 | . | CASSSGQDGNYGYTF | TGCGCCAGCAGCTCAGGACAGGATGGGAACTATGGCTACACCTTC
. | TRBJ2-5 | TRBV7-8 | few | CASSLLGANEETQYF | TGTGCCAGCAGCTTATTGGGGGCGAATGAGGAGACCCAGTACTTC
. | TRBJ1-1 | TRBV7-2 | few | CASSFAGLANTEAFF | TGTGCCAGCAGCTTTGCAGGGCTAGCGAACACTGAAGCTTTCTTT
. | TRBJ1-1 | TRBV20-1 | few | CSASPPGGDTEAFF | TGCAGTGCTTCCCCGCCCGGCGGCGACACTGAAGCTTTCTTT
. | TRBJ1-5 | TRBV6-5 | . | CASSYRVDQPQHF | TGTGCCAGCAGTTACAGGGTGGATCAGCCCCAGCATTTT
TRBD2 | TRBJ2-1 | TRBV12-3/TRBV12-4 | few | CASRPGGAGSDEQFF | TGTGCCAGCAGACCCGGGGGGGCGGGCTCCGATGAGCAGTTCTTC
. | TRBJ1-2 | TRBV15 | few | CATSRDRINAAGYTF | TGTGCCACCAGCAGAGATCGTATAAACGCCGCTGGCTACACCTTC
. | TRBJ2-2 | TRBV12-3/TRBV12-4 | few | CASSLTQGWLNTGELFF | TGTGCCAGCAGTTTAACCCAGGGGTGGTTAAACACCGGGGAGCTGTTTTTT
. | TRBJ2-1 | TRBV12-3/TRBV12-4 | . | CASSLPSTNEQFF | TGTGCCAGCAGCCTGCCCTCAACAAATGAGCAGTTCTTC
TRBD1 | TRBJ2-1 | TRBV2 | . | CASSPDRGTVDEQFF | TGTGCCAGCAGCCCGGACAGGGGAACCGTCGATGAGCAGTTCTTC
TRBD1 | TRBJ1-6 | TRBV23-1 | . | CASSQSRTGPPRYNSPLHF | TGCGCCAGCAGTCAATCGCGGACAGGCCCTCCCCGCTATAATTCACCCCTCCACTTT
. | TRBJ2-2 | TRBV28 | few | CASRSGTKGTGELFF | TGTGCCAGCAGGTCCGGGACAAAGGGCACCGGGGAGCTGTTTTTT
TRBD1 | TRBJ2-5 | TRBV7-2 | many | CASRGQGAGETQYF | TGTGCCAGTAGGGGGCAGGGCGCCGGGGAGACCCAGTACTTC
TRBD1 | TRBJ1-6 | TRBV7-8 | . | CASSPGQGGSSPLHF | TGTGCCAGCAGCCCAGGACAGGGTGGGAGTTCACCCCTCCACTTT
TRBD2 | TRBJ2-3 | TRBV7-6 | . | CASWGEGDTQYF | TGTGCCAGCTGGGGGGAGGGAGATACGCAGTATTTT
TRBD2 | TRBJ2-1 | TRBV10-3 | few | CAISDWTSGDVDEQFF | TGTGCCATCAGTGACTGGACTAGCGGGGACGTAGATGAGCAGTTCTTC
. | TRBJ1-1 | TRBV3-1 | . | CASSLQGQDGNTEAFF | TGTGCCAGCAGCCTCCAGGGGCAGGATGGGAACACTGAAGCTTTCTTT
. | TRBJ2-2 | TRBV5-4 | few | CASSLSSQNTGELFF | TGTGCCAGCAGCTTGTCGTCCCAGAACACCGGGGAGCTGTTTTTT
TRBD1 | TRBJ2-7 | TRBV12-3/TRBV12-4 | . | CASSLWTGGVEQYF | TGTGCCAGCAGTTTATGGACAGGGGGCGTCGAGCAGTACTTC
TRBD2 | TRBJ2-2 | TRBV7-3 | . | CASTMGLAGGPPNTGELFF | TGTGCCAGCACCATGGGACTAGCGGGGGGACCCCCGAACACCGGGGAGCTGTTTTTT
TRBD1 | TRBJ2-7 | TRBV11-2 | few | CASSAGTGGRYEQYF | TGTGCCAGCAGCGCCGGGACAGGGGGAAGGTACGAGCAGTACTTC
. | TRBJ1-4 | TRBV5-5 | . | CASSLVVRPPTQLFF | TGTGCCAGCAGCTTGGTGGTCAGACCTCCGACGCAACTGTTTTTT
. | TRBJ2-2 | TRBV9 | . | CASSGRRTDANTGELFF | TGTGCCAGCAGCGGACGGAGGACAGACGCGAACACCGGGGAGCTGTTTTTT
. | TRBJ2-3 | TRBV5-1 | . | CASSPSNMEQADTQYF | TGCGCCAGCAGCCCCTCAAACATGGAACAGGCAGATACGCAGTATTTT
. | TRBJ1-5 | TRBV6-5 | . | CASSYPRHF | TGTGCCAGCAGTTACCCCCGGCATTTT
TRBD1 | TRBJ2-3 | TRBV24-1 | many | CATSDTGQGAASDTQYF | TGTGCCACCAGTGACACCGGACAGGGGGCGGCTTCAGATACGCAGTATTTT
. | TRBJ2-5 | TRBV30 | few | CAWRGPGETQYF | TGTGCCTGGAGAGGCCCCGGGGAGACCCAGTACTTC
. | TRBJ1-1 | TRBV2 | few | CASSDRGVGTEAFF | TGTGCCAGCAGTGACAGAGGGGTGGGCACTGAAGCTTTCTTT
. | TRBJ2-2 | TRBV7-2 | . | CASSLASLGELFF | TGTGCCAGCAGCTTAGCCAGTCTCGGGGAGCTGTTTTTT
. | TRBJ1-1 | TRBV3-1 | . | CASSQGGGRNTEAFF | TGTGCCAGCAGCCAAGGAGGCGGGAGGAACACTGAAGCTTTCTTT
. | TRBJ2-7 | TRBV10-3 | few | CAISARGASYEQYF | TGTGCCATCAGTGCAAGAGGGGCGTCCTACGAGCAGTACTTC
. | TRBJ2-5 | TRBV20-1 | . | CSARTDPKETQYF | TGCAGTGCTAGGACGGACCCAAAGGAGACCCAGTACTTC
TRBD2 | TRBJ2-3 | TRBV5-4 | few | CASSAGTSGVRTDTQYF | TGTGCCAGCAGCGCCGGGACTAGCGGGGTGAGGACAGATACGCAGTATTTT
TRBD1 | TRBJ1-5 | TRBV6-2/TRBV6-3 | . | CASSLGTVSQPQHF | TGTGCCAGCAGTCTAGGGACAGTCTCTCAGCCCCAGCATTTT
. | TRBJ1-2 | TRBV7-2 | . | CASSFSDYGYTF | TGTGCCAGCAGCTTCTCTGACTATGGCTACACCTTC
TRBD2 | TRBJ2-1 | TRBV2 | . | CASRRLSSGVDEQFF | TGTGCCAGCCGAAGACTGTCTAGCGGGGTCGATGAGCAGTTCTTC
. | TRBJ1-6 | TRBV6-6 | few | CASSYQGLGSPLHF | TGTGCCAGCAGTTACCAGGGGTTGGGCTCACCCCTCCACTTT
TRBD1 | TRBJ2-1 | TRBV7-7 | few | CASSLQGQGDEQFF | TGTGCTAGCAGCTTACAGGGACAGGGCGATGAGCAGTTCTTC
. | TRBJ1-6 | TRBV6-5 | . | CASSYSAGRVSYNSPLHF | TGTGCCAGCAGTTACTCCGCAGGGAGGGTATCCTATAATTCACCCCTCCACTTT
TRBD1 | TRBJ1-4 | TRBV6-2/TRBV6-3 | few | CASSLRQGLTNEKLFF | TGTGCCAGCAGTCTTCGACAGGGACTTACTAATGAAAAACTGTTTTTT
TRBD1 | TRBJ1-1 | TRBV18 | few | CASSRDRGSTEAFF | TGTGCCAGCTCACGGGACAGGGGGTCCACTGAAGCTTTCTTT
TRBD1 | TRBJ1-1 | TRBV20-1 | few | CSARRTGNTEAFF | TGCAGTGCTAGAAGGACAGGTAACACTGAAGCTTTCTTT
. | TRBJ2-7 | TRBV7-9 | few | CASSWGIYEQYF | TGTGCCAGCAGCTGGGGCATCTACGAGCAGTACTTC
TRBD2 | TRBJ2-3 | TRBV5-1 | few | CASSRLLAGGPSTDTQYF | TGCGCCAGCAGCAGATTACTAGCGGGGGGGCCTAGCACAGATACGCAGTATTTT
TRBD1 | TRBJ1-2 | TRBV5-6 | . | CASSLSGGRRYGYTF | TGTGCCAGCAGCTTGTCAGGGGGGAGGAGATATGGCTACACCTTC
. | TRBJ1-1 | TRBV6-2/TRBV6-3 | . | CASSFQGNPEAFF | TGTGCCAGCAGTTTTCAGGGGAACCCTGAAGCTTTCTTT
. | TRBJ1-5 | TRBV12-3/TRBV12-4 | few | CASSFGTGGNQPQHF | TGTGCCAGCAGTTTCGGCACAGGCGGTAATCAGCCCCAGCATTTT
TRBD2 | TRBJ2-3 | TRBV9 | few | CASSVASGVADTQYF | TGTGCCAGCAGCGTAGCTAGCGGGGTTGCAGATACGCAGTATTTT
. | TRBJ2-6 | TRBV4-1 | few | CASSQVGDGANVLTF | TGCGCCAGCAGCCAAGTGGGGGATGGGGCCAACGTCCTGACTTTC
TRBD2 | TRBJ2-7 | TRBV5-1 | few | CASSSLAGSYEQYF | TGCGCCAGCAGCTCACTAGCGGGGAGCTACGAGCAGTACTTC